These 27 T cell receptor beta chains share one sample of origin, sequenced in a study of blood T cell repertoires in COVID-19. Produced via immunoSEQ multiplex PCR; TCRdb's table is partial and in-frame only. The table has roughly 320,000 clones, about 87% seen once. Sequencing was done on a sample of peripheral blood. The receptors originated from a man aged 70 or older with acute or convalescent COVID-19.

V is TRBV29-1 and J is TRBJ2-7; D is ambiguous. The CDR3 sequence is 12 residues long. Germline V gene sequence: CDR1 SQVTM, CDR2 ANQGSEA. V lost 7 bases, J lost 5 bases, and 15 bases lay in between. The chain's CDR3 is CSGASVSDEQYF. CDR3 bases: TGCAGCGGAGCGTCGGTTTCCGACGAGCAGTACTTC.

The V gene is TRBV19, the J gene TRBJ1-2; perhaps TRBD1 as D (5 bases). Germline CDR1 and CDR2: LNHDA and SQIVND (reference sequence). This CDR3 is 15 amino acids long. Trimming cost V 3 bases and J 4 bases, with 15 bases left between them. CDR3 loop: CASSMVYAGPYGYTF. Written as DNA, the CDR3 is TGTGCCAGTAGTATGGTCTACGCAGGGCCCTATGGCTACACCTTC.

This chain joins TRBV5-5 and TRBJ1-4; D call uncertain. The CDR3 runs 16 residues. Germline V gene sequence: CDR1 SGHKS, CDR2 YYEKEE (reference sequence). V lost 3 bases and J lost 5, with 17 bases in between. The CDR3 region is CASSSTSMTPNEKLFF. CDR3 DNA: TGTGCCAGCAGCTCTACAAGTATGACACCAAATGAAAAACTGTTTTTT.

The chain is built from TRBV5-5 and TRBJ1-5; possibly TRBD1 for D (6 bases). The CDR3 runs to 13 residues. V lost 3 bases to trimming and J lost 4 bases, with 8 bases between them. Germline CDR1 and CDR2: SGHKS and YYEKEE (reference sequence). CDR3 sequence reads: CASSWTDNQPQHF. For the CDR3, the DNA is TGTGCCAGCAGCTGGACAGATAATCAGCCCCAGCATTTT.

The chain recombines TRBV4-3 with TRBJ1-5; no clear D gene. This CDR3 has 14 residues. The germline CDR1 and CDR2 sequences are LGHNA and YSLEER. With 0 bases removed from V and 5 bases from J, the gap between germline ends came to 8 bases. CDR3 DNA sequence: TGCGCCAGCAGCCAAGATAACAGATATCAGCCCCAGCATTTT. It specifies CASSQDNRYQPQHF.

The chain couples TRBV28 to TRBJ2-7; perhaps TRBD1 as D (6 bases). This CDR3 region has 14 residues. Trimming took off 4 bases at V and 1 base at J, with 11 bases between the two ends. Germline V gene lookup returns CDR1 MDHEN and CDR2 SYDVKM. The CDR3: CASSSRQGSYEQYF. Written as DNA, the CDR3 is TGTGCCAGCAGTTCTCGCCAGGGGTCCTACGAGCAGTACTTC.

CDR3 sequence: CASSLNRGNEKLFF. The CDR3 coding sequence is TGCGCCAGCAGCTTGAACAGGGGTAACGAAAAACTGTTTTTT. The chain is built from TRBV5-1 and TRBJ1-4; 7 bases match TRBD1. CDR1 and CDR2 from the germline V gene are SGHRS and YFSETQ. This CDR3 region has 14 residues. V lost 1 base to trimming and J lost 8 bases; unmatched junction nucleotides: 5. The variable domain in full, completed from reference TRBV5-1 and TRBJ1-4, reads KAGVTQTPRYLIKTRGQQVTLSCSPISGHRSVSWYQQTPGQGLQFLFEYFSETQRNKGNFPGRFSGRQFSNSRSEMNVSTLELGDSALYLCASSLNRGNEKLFFGSGTQLSVL.

V and J are TRBV3-1 (or the pseudogene TRBV3-2) and TRBJ2-1, with 7 bases lining up with TRBD2. CDR3 length: 13 residues. CDR1 is LGHDT, CDR2 YNNKEL, per germline (reference sequence). The V gene end was trimmed by 5 bases and the J gene end by 9 bases; junction bases not matched to a gene: 7. The CDR3 is CASSALAKGEQFF. DNA of the CDR3: TGTGCCAGCAGCGCACTAGCGAAGGGTGAGCAGTTCTTC.

There are a few counts of this clone. The CDR3 loop reads CASSQDLQGAYEQYF. CDR3 in DNA: TGCGCCAGCAGCCAAGATTTACAGGGTGCCTACGAGCAGTACTTC. The chain uses TRBV4-1 and TRBJ2-7; D possibly corresponds to TRBD1 (6 bases). V lost 0 bases, J lost 2 bases, and 11 bases lay in between. Germline V gene lookup returns CDR1 MGHRA and CDR2 YSYEKL. The CDR3 spans 15 residues.

The J gene is TRBJ1-5, the V gene TRBV3-1 (or the pseudogene TRBV3-2), with D tentatively TRBD1 (5 bases). Trimming left V 6 bases short and J 6 bases short, with 9 bases between. Germline CDR1 LGHDT, CDR2 YNNKEL (reference sequence). CDR3 size: 12 residues. CDR3: CASSLGVQPQHF. CDR3 nucleotides: TGTGCCAGCAGTTTAGGGGTTCAGCCCCAGCATTTT.

The chain combines TRBV10-3 with TRBJ1-5, with D unresolved. Germline CDR1 reads ENHRY; CDR2 reads SYGVKD. The CDR3 loop spans 15 amino acids. Trimming stripped 0 bases from V and 3 bases from J, with 9 bases between. In DNA form, the CDR3 reads TGTGCCATCAGTGAGTCCGGGGATACCAATCAGCCCCAGCATTTT. Protein sequence: CAISESGDTNQPQHF.

The rearrangement uses TRBV12-3 or TRBV12-4 and TRBJ2-5; maybe TRBD1 (6 bases). The CDR3 is 13 amino acids. V was trimmed by 5 bases and J by 5 bases, leaving 12 bases between them. The CDR3, as DNA: TGTGCCAGCAGTAAGCAGGGGCGGGAGACCCAGTACTTC. Protein product: CASSKQGRETQYF.

The V call is TRBV6-6, the J call TRBJ2-7, with D possibly being TRBD2 (6 bases). Trimming removed 2 bases from V and 0 bases from J, with 14 bases in between. Looked up from germline, CDR1 is MNHNY and CDR2 is SVGAGI (reference sequence). The CDR3 is 16 amino acids. The CDR3 loop reads CASSYPRGGPSYEQYF. CDR3 coding DNA: TGTGCCAGCAGTTACCCGCGGGGAGGACCCTCCTACGAGCAGTACTTC.

The chain recombines TRBV5-1 with TRBJ2-1, with TRBD2 matching over 9 bases. J lost 2 bases, V lost 3 bases, and 3 bases had no gene match. CDR1 and CDR2 from the germline V gene are SGHRS and YFSETQ. This CDR3 has 15 residues. Here the CDR3 DNA reads TGCGCCAGCAGCTCAAGCGGGGGGACCTACAATGAGCAGTTCTTC. Translated: CASSSSGGTYNEQFF.

CDR3 loop: CASSLLWGLQGNTEAFF. CDR3 in DNA: TGCGCCAGCAGCTTGTTGTGGGGTTTACAGGGGAACACTGAAGCTTTCTTT. The chain recombines TRBV5-1 with TRBJ1-1; maybe TRBD1 (6 bases). This CDR3 has 17 amino acids. V gave up 1 base and J gave up 1 base, with 17 bases separating them. The germline gives CDR1 SGHRS, CDR2 YFSETQ.

The chain is built from TRBV28 and TRBJ1-2; the match to TRBD1 covers 10 bases. This CDR3 has 15 residues. CDR1 is MDHEN, CDR2 SYDVKM, per germline. J was trimmed by 8 bases and V by 5 bases; bases with no gene match: 11. CDR3 sequence (DNA): TGTGCCAGCAGTGGGGTTGGGACAGGGGATCGGGGCTACACCTTC. It translates to CASSGVGTGDRGYTF.

The chain carries TRBV15 and TRBJ1-1; 7 bases agree with TRBD1. The V and J ends lost 1 base and 4 bases, in that order; junction bases with no gene match: 6. CDR1 and CDR2 (germline): LNHNV, YYDKDF (reference sequence). The length of the CDR3 is 15 residues. For the CDR3, the DNA is TGTGCCACCAGCAGAGGGAGACAGGGACGCACTGAAGCTTTCTTT. This sequence encodes CATSRGRQGRTEAFF.

The chain carries TRBV5-8 and TRBJ1-6; TRBD1 matches 9 bases. From germline, CDR1 is SGHTS and CDR2 YDEGEE. J was trimmed by 8 bases and V by 4 bases; bases with no gene match: 10. The CDR3 is 16 residues long. CDR3 in amino acids: CASSKGDRVSYSPLHF. The CDR3 DNA is TGTGCCAGCAGCAAAGGGGACAGGGTATCATATTCACCCCTCCACTTT.

The rearrangement uses TRBV7-8 and TRBJ2-3, with TRBD2 as a possible D gene (5 bases). The length of the CDR3 is 14 residues. Germline V gives CDR1 SGHVS, CDR2 FQNEAQ. Between the trimmed V and J ends, which lost 0 bases and 4 bases, there was a span of 8 bases. The CDR3 bases are TGTGCCAGCAGCTTAGCGAGACTACCAGATACGCAGTATTTT. This sequence encodes CASSLARLPDTQYF.

This clone was observed once. The chain uses TRBV5-6 and TRBJ2-1, with TRBD2 matching over 7 bases. V was clipped by 4 bases and J by 3 bases; unmatched bases: 10. CDR1 and CDR2 from the germline V gene are SGHDT and YYEEEE. The CDR3 spans 16 residues. CDR3 nucleotide sequence: TGTGCCAGCAGCCCCGAACGGGGGGTGGACTACAATGAGCAGTTCTTC. It yields the protein CASSPERGVDYNEQFF. The whole variable domain, remainder taken from reference TRBV5-6 and TRBJ2-1, is DAGVTQSPTHLIKTRGQQVTLRCSPKSGHDTVSWYQQALGQGPQFIFQYYEEEERQRGNFPDRFSGHQFPNYSSELNVNALLLGDSALYLCASSPERGVDYNEQFFGPGTRLTVL.

This clone has a handful of counts. The V call is TRBV7-2, the J call TRBJ1-5; possibly TRBD1 for D (6 bases). The CDR3 is 17 residues long. CDR1 is SGHTA and CDR2 is FQGNSA in the germline V gene. The V gene lost 8 bases and the J gene lost 0 bases, with 20 bases spanning the gap. CDR3 sequence: CASSYRGAHYSNQPQHF. CDR3 nucleotide sequence: TGTGCCAGCTCCTATCGGGGGGCCCACTATAGCAATCAGCCCCAGCATTTT.

This chain joins TRBV5-1 and TRBJ1-2, with 7 nucleotides matching TRBD1. CDR3 length: 14 amino acids. Trimming removed 3 bases from V and 7 bases from J; junction bases left unmatched: 9. In germline, CDR1 is SGHRS, CDR2 YFSETQ. DNA of the CDR3: TGCGCCAGCAGCTGGGGCGGACAGGACGGTGGCTACACCTTC. Its translation: CASSWGGQDGGYTF.

The genes are TRBV28 and TRBJ2-1; 7 bases fit TRBD1. The CDR3 contains 12 residues. V lost 8 bases to trimming and J lost 9 bases; unmatched junction nucleotides: 7. CDR1 and CDR2 (germline): MDHEN, SYDVKM. The CDR3 spells CASDDRVGEQFF. The CDR3 nucleotides read TGTGCCAGCGACGACAGGGTGGGTGAGCAGTTCTTC. The entire variable domain, with the rest obtained from reference TRBV28 and TRBJ2-1, is as follows: DVKVTQSSRYLVKRTGEKVFLECVQDMDHENMFWYRQDPGLGLRLIYFSYDVKMKEKGDIPEGYSVSREKKERFSLILESASTNQTSMYLCASDDRVGEQFFGPGTRLTVL.

The genes are TRBV9 and TRBJ2-3, with 8 nucleotides matching TRBD2. Germline V gene lookup returns CDR1 SGDLS and CDR2 YYNGEE. CDR3 length: 13 amino acids. Trimming at V came to 8 bases and at J to 1 base, leaving 3 bases not matched to a gene. CDR3 amino acids: CASRGGGTDTQYF. The DNA of the CDR3 is TGTGCCAGTCGGGGGGGAGGCACAGATACGCAGTATTTT.

The chain uses TRBV7-9 and TRBJ2-7, with D possibly TRBD1 on 5 matching bases. CDR1 and CDR2 (germline): SEHNR, FQNEAQ (reference sequence). Trimming removed 3 bases from V and 5 bases from J, with 14 bases in between. This CDR3 spans 14 amino acids. The CDR3 bases are TGTGCCAGCAGCTTTGGGGCTAGTAGGGACGAGCAGTACTTC. It encodes CASSFGASRDEQYF.

The chain combines TRBV12-2 with TRBJ2-1; whether TRBD1, the table's D call, matches the DNA was not checked. TRBV12-2 is noted as a pseudogene. The CDR3 extends over 17 amino acids. CDR3 sequence: CASRLLTGEKGNNEQFF. CDR3 DNA: TGTGCAAGTCGCTTGCTCACAGGGGAGAAGGGAAACAATGAGCAGTTCTTC.

The V and J genes are TRBV7-9 and TRBJ1-4; TRBD1 is a possible D gene (6 bases). Germline values: CDR1 SEHNR, CDR2 FQNEAQ (reference sequence). V lost 2 bases to trimming and J lost 5 bases, with 12 bases between them. The CDR3 contains 15 residues. The CDR3 nucleotides read TGTGCCAGCAGCTTACGCGGGGGACAAAATGAAAAACTGTTTTTT. This codes for CASSLRGGQNEKLFF.